Listed below are T cell receptor beta chains from one sample, sequenced in a study of vaccination effects on CD4 cells after COVID-19. Repertoires were generated with immunoSEQ multiplex PCR, while TCRdb's copy carries only in-frame clones and drops some. This table has some 40,000 clones, around 76% appearing once. These receptors' antigens are unknown. The source material was CD4+ T cells from PBMCs cultured without peptide, sampled before COVID-19 vaccination. Source of these receptors: a human donor who received a COVID-19 vaccine. Each CDR3 is given with its conserved first and last residue. D genes are given only for firm matches. The size of a clone is reported for some rows only, either as once, few or many, or as a class for expanded clones.

clone_size: NA
d_call: NA
j_call: TRBJ2-2
v_call: TRBV5-3
cdr3_aa: CARSLVSENTGELFF
cdr3_nt: TGTGCCAGAAGCTTGGTTTCAGAGAACACCGGGGAGCTGTTTTTT

clone_size: NA
d_call: NA
j_call: TRBJ1-2
v_call: TRBV7-8
cdr3_aa: CASSLVAGEGGYTF
cdr3_nt: TGTGCCAGCAGCTTAGTAGCGGGGGAAGGTGGCTACACCTTC

clone_size: NA
d_call: TRBD1
j_call: TRBJ1-2
v_call: TRBV7-9
cdr3_aa: CASTNDRGLYYGYTF
cdr3_nt: TGTGCCAGCACCAATGACAGGGGTTTGTACTATGGCTACACCTTC

clone_size: few
d_call: TRBD1
j_call: TRBJ1-2
v_call: TRBV6-1
cdr3_aa: CASRYSTGGGGYTF
cdr3_nt: TGTGCCAGCAGATATTCGACAGGGGGTGGTGGCTACACCTTC

clone_size: NA
d_call: NA
j_call: TRBJ2-2
v_call: TRBV7-2
cdr3_aa: CASSPGRRDTGELFF
cdr3_nt: TGTGCCAGCAGCCCGGGGCGCCGGGACACCGGGGAGCTGTTTTTT

clone_size: few
d_call: NA
j_call: TRBJ2-1
v_call: TRBV9
cdr3_aa: CASSVTYYNEQFF
cdr3_nt: TGTGCCAGCAGCGTTACGTACTACAATGAGCAGTTCTTC

clone_size: NA
d_call: NA
j_call: TRBJ2-3
v_call: TRBV2
cdr3_aa: CASSKFNTDTQYF
cdr3_nt: TGTGCCAGCTCCAAGTTCAACACAGATACGCAGTATTTT

clone_size: NA
d_call: NA
j_call: TRBJ1-3
v_call: TRBV4-3
cdr3_aa: CASSQQGTAGNTIYF
cdr3_nt: TGCGCCAGCAGCCAACAGGGTACTGCTGGAAACACCATATATTTT

clone_size: NA
d_call: TRBD1
j_call: TRBJ1-1
v_call: TRBV12-3/TRBV12-4
cdr3_aa: CASSPGGTEAFF
cdr3_nt: TGTGCCAGCAGTCCAGGGGGCACTGAAGCTTTCTTT

clone_size: NA
d_call: NA
j_call: TRBJ2-3
v_call: TRBV14
cdr3_aa: CASSQEGVTQSGIRQYF
cdr3_nt: TGTGCCAGCAGCCAAGAGGGAGTTACGCAGAGTGGCATTCGGCAGTATTTT

clone_size: NA
d_call: TRBD1
j_call: TRBJ2-3
v_call: TRBV27
cdr3_aa: CASNRQGGTDTQYF
cdr3_nt: TGTGCCAGTAATAGACAGGGCGGCACAGATACGCAGTATTTT

clone_size: NA
d_call: NA
j_call: TRBJ2-2
v_call: TRBV19
cdr3_aa: CASSKAGRGNTGELFF
cdr3_nt: TGTGCCAGTAGTAAGGCAGGGAGAGGGAACACCGGGGAGCTGTTTTTT

clone_size: NA
d_call: NA
j_call: TRBJ1-5
v_call: TRBV12-3/TRBV12-4
cdr3_aa: CASSLSSGPQHF
cdr3_nt: TGTGCCAGCAGTTTGTCGTCGGGGCCCCAGCATTTT

clone_size: NA
d_call: TRBD1
j_call: TRBJ1-1
v_call: TRBV5-1
cdr3_aa: CASRQGQGHTEAFF
cdr3_nt: TGCGCCAGCAGGCAGGGACAGGGCCACACTGAAGCTTTCTTT

clone_size: once
d_call: NA
j_call: TRBJ1-2
v_call: TRBV14
cdr3_aa: CASSQVERSYYGYTF
cdr3_nt: TGTGCCAGCAGCCAAGTAGAGAGGTCGTACTATGGCTACACCTTC

clone_size: few
d_call: TRBD1
j_call: TRBJ2-2
v_call: TRBV9
cdr3_aa: CASSAGQGTDGELFF
cdr3_nt: TGTGCCAGCAGCGCGGGACAGGGGACGGACGGGGAGCTGTTTTTT

clone_size: NA
d_call: NA
j_call: TRBJ2-3
v_call: TRBV2
cdr3_aa: CASSKTRDTQYF
cdr3_nt: TGTGCCAGCAGTAAGACGAGAGATACGCAGTATTTT

clone_size: NA
d_call: NA
j_call: TRBJ2-3
v_call: TRBV24-1
cdr3_aa: CATSDSYTSSTDTQYF
cdr3_nt: TGTGCCACCAGTGATTCGTACACGTCTAGCACAGATACGCAGTATTTT

clone_size: NA
d_call: TRBD1
j_call: TRBJ1-1
v_call: TRBV28
cdr3_aa: CASSPLPTGLVATEAFF
cdr3_nt: TGTGCCAGCAGTCCCCTACCGACAGGGTTAGTTGCCACTGAAGCTTTCTTT

clone_size: once
d_call: TRBD1
j_call: TRBJ1-2
v_call: TRBV7-8
cdr3_aa: CASSPSGQGAGGYTF
cdr3_nt: TGTGCCAGCAGCCCCAGCGGGCAGGGGGCCGGCGGCTACACCTTC

clone_size: NA
d_call: TRBD2
j_call: TRBJ2-5
v_call: TRBV24-1
cdr3_aa: CATSGQIGGEETQYF
cdr3_nt: TGTGCCACCAGTGGCCAGATCGGGGGGGAAGAGACCCAGTACTTC

clone_size: NA
d_call: TRBD1
j_call: TRBJ2-5
v_call: TRBV18
cdr3_aa: CASSIGQGYQETQYF
cdr3_nt: TGTGCCAGCTCTATAGGACAGGGTTACCAAGAGACCCAGTACTTC

clone_size: NA
d_call: TRBD1
j_call: TRBJ2-2
v_call: TRBV9
cdr3_aa: CASSLGTGAFTNPPGELFF
cdr3_nt: TGTGCCAGCAGCCTCGGGACAGGGGCATTTACGAACCCCCCCGGGGAGCTGTTTTTT

clone_size: NA
d_call: NA
j_call: TRBJ1-4
v_call: TRBV29-1
cdr3_aa: CSVGDEKLFF
cdr3_nt: TGCAGCGTTGGTGATGAAAAACTGTTTTTT

clone_size: NA
d_call: TRBD2
j_call: TRBJ2-3
v_call: TRBV7-3
cdr3_aa: CASSAGLAGGMVNTQYF
cdr3_nt: TGTGCCAGCAGCGCAGGACTAGCGGGGGGAATGGTAAATACGCAGTATTTT

clone_size: NA
d_call: NA
j_call: TRBJ2-1
v_call: TRBV5-5
cdr3_aa: CASSFGGTKSYNEQFF
cdr3_nt: TGTGCCAGCAGCTTCGGGGGCACAAAATCCTACAATGAGCAGTTCTTC

clone_size: NA
d_call: NA
j_call: TRBJ1-4
v_call: TRBV7-2
cdr3_aa: CASSSGGTGEKLFF
cdr3_nt: TGTGCCAGCAGCTCGGGGGGGACGGGGGAAAAACTGTTTTTT

clone_size: NA
d_call: TRBD2
j_call: TRBJ2-5
v_call: TRBV11-2
cdr3_aa: CASSPRLAGMQETQYF
cdr3_nt: TGTGCCAGCAGCCCACGACTAGCGGGGATGCAAGAGACCCAGTACTTC

clone_size: few
d_call: NA
j_call: TRBJ1-5
v_call: TRBV30
cdr3_aa: CAWSIPWAGQPQHF
cdr3_nt: TGTGCCTGGAGTATACCCTGGGCCGGTCAGCCCCAGCATTTT

clone_size: few
d_call: NA
j_call: TRBJ1-1
v_call: TRBV5-1
cdr3_aa: CASSLVGLSTEAFF
cdr3_nt: TGCGCCAGCAGCTTGGTTGGACTTTCCACTGAAGCTTTCTTT

clone_size: NA
d_call: TRBD2
j_call: TRBJ2-3
v_call: TRBV24-1
cdr3_aa: CATSDPMGGAVADTQYF
cdr3_nt: TGTGCCACCAGTGATCCCATGGGAGGGGCAGTCGCAGATACGCAGTATTTT

clone_size: NA
d_call: TRBD2
j_call: TRBJ2-3
v_call: TRBV6-1
cdr3_aa: CASSEASGGIFTQYF
cdr3_nt: TGTGCCAGCAGTGAGGCTAGCGGGGGGATTTTTACGCAGTATTTT

clone_size: NA
d_call: NA
j_call: TRBJ2-5
v_call: TRBV6-1
cdr3_aa: CASSDRAYQETQYF
cdr3_nt: TGTGCCAGCAGTGACAGGGCCTACCAAGAGACCCAGTACTTC

clone_size: NA
d_call: TRBD1
j_call: TRBJ2-6
v_call: TRBV9
cdr3_aa: CASNGDRGRSGANVLTF
cdr3_nt: TGTGCCAGCAACGGGGACAGGGGAAGGTCTGGGGCCAACGTCCTGACTTTC

clone_size: NA
d_call: NA
j_call: TRBJ2-2
v_call: TRBV5-5
cdr3_aa: CASSLFRGEITGELFF
cdr3_nt: TGTGCCAGCAGCTTGTTCAGGGGCGAGATCACCGGGGAGCTGTTTTTT

clone_size: few
d_call: NA
j_call: TRBJ1-2
v_call: TRBV9
cdr3_aa: CASSREVTANYGYTF
cdr3_nt: TGTGCCAGCAGTCGCGAGGTCACCGCTAACTATGGCTACACCTTC

clone_size: NA
d_call: TRBD1
j_call: TRBJ2-3
v_call: TRBV2
cdr3_aa: CASSKNRGISDTQYF
cdr3_nt: TGTGCCAGCAGTAAAAACAGGGGGATATCAGATACGCAGTATTTT

clone_size: once
d_call: TRBD2
j_call: TRBJ2-1
v_call: TRBV12-3/TRBV12-4
cdr3_aa: CASSLATGGLQFF
cdr3_nt: TGTGCCAGCAGTTTAGCTACGGGGGGGTTGCAGTTCTTC

clone_size: NA
d_call: NA
j_call: TRBJ2-6
v_call: TRBV6-5
cdr3_aa: CASSSLFGANVLTF
cdr3_nt: TGTGCCAGCAGCTCTCTATTTGGGGCCAACGTCCTGACTTTC

clone_size: NA
d_call: NA
j_call: TRBJ1-2
v_call: TRBV18
cdr3_aa: CASSPTPSYGYTF
cdr3_nt: TGTGCCAGCTCACCAACCCCTAGCTATGGCTACACCTTC

clone_size: few
d_call: NA
j_call: TRBJ2-2
v_call: TRBV5-1
cdr3_aa: CASSLQGGTGELFF
cdr3_nt: TGCGCCAGCAGCTTGCAGGGGGGAACCGGGGAGCTGTTTTTT

clone_size: few
d_call: TRBD1
j_call: TRBJ1-1
v_call: TRBV2
cdr3_aa: CASTSQGAVTEAFF
cdr3_nt: TGTGCCAGCACCTCACAGGGGGCTGTCACTGAAGCTTTCTTT